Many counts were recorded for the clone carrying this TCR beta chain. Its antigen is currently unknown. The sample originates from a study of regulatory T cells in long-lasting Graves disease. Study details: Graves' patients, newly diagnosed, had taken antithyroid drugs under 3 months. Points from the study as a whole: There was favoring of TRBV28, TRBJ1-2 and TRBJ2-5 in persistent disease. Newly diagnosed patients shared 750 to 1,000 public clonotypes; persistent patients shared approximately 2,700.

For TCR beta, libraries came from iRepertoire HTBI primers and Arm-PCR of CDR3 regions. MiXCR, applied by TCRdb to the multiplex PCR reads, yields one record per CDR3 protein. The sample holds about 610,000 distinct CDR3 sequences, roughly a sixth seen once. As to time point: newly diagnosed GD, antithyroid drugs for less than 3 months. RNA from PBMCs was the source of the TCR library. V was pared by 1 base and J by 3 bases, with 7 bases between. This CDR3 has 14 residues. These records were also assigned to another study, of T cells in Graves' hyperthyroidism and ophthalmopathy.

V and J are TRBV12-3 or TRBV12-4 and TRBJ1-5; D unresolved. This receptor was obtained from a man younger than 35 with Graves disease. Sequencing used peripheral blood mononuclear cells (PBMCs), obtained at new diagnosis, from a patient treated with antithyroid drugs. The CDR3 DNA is TGTGCCAGCAGTTTAGTCCCAGACAATCAGCCCCAGCATTTT. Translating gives CASSLVPDNQPQHF.